This TCR beta chain was retrieved from a study of cytomegalovirus exposure and HLA in healthy donors. The PCR had 60 Vbeta and 13 Jbeta primers. Only in-frame clones appear in the TCRdb table, and some are missing; sequencing was by immunoSEQ multiplex PCR. The sample has 95,000 to 150,000 clones, more than 65% seen once. The CDR3 contains 15 residues. The germline V gene has CDR1 LNHDA and CDR2 SQIVND (reference sequence). V lost 2 bases and J lost 0, with 10 bases in between. This chain joins TRBV19 and TRBJ1-1, with D unclear. The source of this sequence is a man younger than 35 in good health and CMV-seropositive. The specimen sequenced was PBMCs. The CDR3, as DNA: TGTGCCAGTAGTATATTAGATTCCATGAACACTGAAGCTTTCTTT. This codes for CASSILDSMNTEAFF.